A single sample gave rise to the 9 T cell receptor beta chains below, sequenced in a study of blood T cell repertoires in COVID-19. TCRdb's table, derived via immunoSEQ multiplex PCR, lists solely in-frame clones and lacks some. The data show 55,000 to 70,000 clones, with around 86% seen just once and 3.5% held by the top ten. Sequencing was done on a sample of peripheral blood. Receptors originate from a woman older than 75 with acute or convalescent COVID-19.

The chain employs TRBV4-2 and TRBJ1-2, with D perhaps matching TRBD1 (5 bases). The CDR3 totals 14 residues. The V gene's germline CDR1 is LGHNA and CDR2 YNFKEQ. V was trimmed by 4 bases and J by 2 bases, leaving 11 bases between them. This CDR3 reads CASSPREGNYGYTF. The CDR3 region has the DNA TGTGCCAGCAGCCCACGGGAGGGGAACTATGGCTACACCTTC.

The V and J genes are TRBV9 and TRBJ2-7; 7 bases align to TRBD2. Germline-derived CDR1 and CDR2 are SGDLS and YYNGEE. Germline trimming cut 0 bases from V and 6 bases from J; bases unmatched to any gene: 9. The CDR3 covers 15 residues. This chain's CDR3 is CASSVVGGGAAEQYF. In DNA form, the CDR3 reads TGTGCCAGCAGCGTAGTTGGCGGGGGAGCAGCCGAGCAGTACTTC.

J is TRBJ2-7 and V is TRBV7-9; 7 bases map to TRBD1. The CDR3 is 16 residues long. V dropped 5 bases and J dropped 0; count of bases not matched to a gene: 10. CDR1 SEHNR and CDR2 FQNEAQ come from the germline V gene (reference sequence). The CDR3 nucleotides read TGTGCCAGCAGCCCCGGACAGGCCGCGAACTCCTACGAGCAGTACTTC. Translation gives CASSPGQAANSYEQYF.

V and J are TRBV6-5 and TRBJ2-1; weak D call: TRBD1 (6 bases). Germline V gene data show CDR1 as MNHEY and CDR2 as SVGAGI. This CDR3 contains 15 residues. Deletions cut 1 base from V and 7 bases from J, with 14 bases between. DNA of the CDR3: TGTGCCAGCAGTTACTACGGTCAGGGGAAGAATGAGCAGTTCTTC. Protein product: CASSYYGQGKNEQFF.

The rearrangement uses TRBV9 and TRBJ1-6; no clear D. The CDR3 contains 14 residues. Germline loops: CDR1 SGDLS, CDR2 YYNGEE. Trimming took 2 bases from V and 5 from J, leaving 8 bases between them. CDR3 residues: CASSVVPDNSPLHF. The CDR3 region has the DNA TGTGCCAGCAGCGTTGTACCGGATAATTCACCCCTCCACTTT.

This chain links TRBV2 with TRBJ2-3; TRBD2 matches at 8 bases. The trim removed 4 bases at V and 3 bases at J, leaving 9 bases unmatched. This CDR3 has 16 residues. Germline loops: CDR1 SNHLY, CDR2 FYNNEI. This CDR3 is CASSVGSGGSTDTQYF. CDR3 DNA sequence: TGTGCCAGCAGTGTCGGGAGCGGGGGAAGTACAGATACGCAGTATTTT.

This sequence joins TRBV5-4 and TRBJ1-2, with 8 nucleotides matching TRBD1. The V and J ends lost 0 bases and 10 bases, in that order; junction bases with no gene match: 8. The germline V gene encodes CDR1 SGHNT and CDR2 YYREEE (reference sequence). There are 14 residues in the CDR3. Written as DNA, the CDR3 is TGTGCCAGCAGCTTGGGGACAGGGCGCGATGACTACACCTTC. Translated, it gives CASSLGTGRDDYTF.

The V gene is TRBV19, the J gene TRBJ1-3; 9 positions match TRBD1. Germline loops: CDR1 LNHDA, CDR2 SQIVND (reference sequence). The CDR3 contains 16 residues. With 4 bases clipped from V and 0 bases from J, the junction kept 4 bases outside the gene matches. In DNA form, the CDR3 reads TGTGCCAGTAGTAGGACAGGGGCGAGCTCTGGAAACACCATATATTTT. Its translation: CASSRTGASSGNTIYF.

This clone was detected only a few times. This same CDR3 is encoded by further DNA sequences in the sample. The CDR3 loop reads CASSVTGLSNEQFF. CDR3 bases: TGTGCCAGCAGCGTAACGGGACTGTCCAATGAGCAGTTCTTC. The chain is built from TRBV9 and TRBJ2-1; a weak D match, TRBD2 (6 bases). The CDR3 consists of 14 residues. The V gene's germline CDR1 is SGDLS and CDR2 YYNGEE. V lost 1 base and J lost 6, with 11 bases in between. The variable domain in full, with the rest retrieved from reference TRBV9 and TRBJ2-1, is DSGVTQTPKHLITATGQRVTLRCSPRSGDLSVYWYQQSLDQGLQFLIQYYNGEERAKGNILERFSAQQFPDLHSELNLSSLELGDSALYFCASSVTGLSNEQFFGPGTRLTVL.